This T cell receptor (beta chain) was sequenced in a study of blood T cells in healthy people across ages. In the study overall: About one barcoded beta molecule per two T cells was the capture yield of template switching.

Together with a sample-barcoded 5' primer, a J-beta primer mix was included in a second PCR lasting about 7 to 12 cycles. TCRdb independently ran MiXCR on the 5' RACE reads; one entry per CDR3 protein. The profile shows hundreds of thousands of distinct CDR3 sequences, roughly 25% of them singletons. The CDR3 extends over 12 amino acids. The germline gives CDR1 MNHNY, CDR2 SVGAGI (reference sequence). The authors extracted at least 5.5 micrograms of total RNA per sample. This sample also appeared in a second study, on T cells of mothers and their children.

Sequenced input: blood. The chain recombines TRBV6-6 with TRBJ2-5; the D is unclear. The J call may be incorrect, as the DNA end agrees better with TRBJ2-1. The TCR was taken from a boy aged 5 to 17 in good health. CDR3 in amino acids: CASSSQYTSQFF. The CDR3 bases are TGTGCCAGCAGCTCACAGTACACCTCCCAGTTCTTC.